This entry features one T cell receptor (beta chain) sequence. These data belong to a study of CD8 T cells in Susac syndrome. Reverse transcription of roughly 0.45 to 1 ug RNA was performed with random hexamers. TCRdb processed the immunoSEQ multiplex PCR reads anew with MiXCR; each CDR3 protein has one entry. The sample yields more than 150,000 distinct CDR3 sequences, roughly 95% seen once. Deletions cut 5 bases from V and 4 bases from J, with 15 bases between. This CDR3 spans 15 amino acids. The germline gives CDR1 LNHNV, CDR2 YYDKDF (reference sequence). The sample was CD4+ T cells from PBMCs. This TCR derives from a human donor with Susac syndrome. The chain links TRBV15 to TRBJ1-5, with D tentatively TRBD1 (5 bases). Here the CDR3 DNA reads TGTGCCACCAGCCCATGGTTGGGGGGGAATCAGCCCCAGCATTTT. This encodes CATSPWLGGNQPQHF.